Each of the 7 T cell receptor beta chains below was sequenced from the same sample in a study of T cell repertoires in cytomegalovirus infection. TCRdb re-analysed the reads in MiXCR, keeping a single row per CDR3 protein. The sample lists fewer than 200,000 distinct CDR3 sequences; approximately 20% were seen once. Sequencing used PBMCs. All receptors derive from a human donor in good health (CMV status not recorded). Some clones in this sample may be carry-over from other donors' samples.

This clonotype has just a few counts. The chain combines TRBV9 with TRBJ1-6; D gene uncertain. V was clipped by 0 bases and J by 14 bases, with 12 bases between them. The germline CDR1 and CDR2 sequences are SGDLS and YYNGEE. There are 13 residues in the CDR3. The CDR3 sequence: CASSVGVGLSLHF. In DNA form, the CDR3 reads TGTGCCAGCAGCGTAGGGGTGGGATTATCCCTCCACTTT.

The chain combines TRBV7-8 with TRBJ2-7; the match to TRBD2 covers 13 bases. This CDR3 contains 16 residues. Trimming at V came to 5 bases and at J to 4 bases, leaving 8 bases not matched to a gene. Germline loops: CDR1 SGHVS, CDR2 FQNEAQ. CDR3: CASSPGLAGEFYEQYF. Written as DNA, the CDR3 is TGTGCCAGCAGCCCAGGACTAGCGGGAGAGTTTTACGAGCAGTACTTC.

The CDR3 reads CASSLTLASYNEQFF. For the CDR3, the DNA is TGTGCCAGCAGTTTAACGTTAGCGTCCTACAATGAGCAGTTCTTC. The chain is built from TRBV28 and TRBJ2-1; tentative D call: TRBD2 (5 bases). There are 15 residues in the CDR3. CDR1 MDHEN and CDR2 SYDVKM come from the germline V gene. Trimming cost V 2 bases and J 1 base, with 9 bases left between them. Using reference TRBV28 and TRBJ2-1 for the parts outside the CDR3, the full variable domain is DVKVTQSSRYLVKRTGEKVFLECVQDMDHENMFWYRQDPGLGLRLIYFSYDVKMKEKGDIPEGYSVSREKKERFSLILESASTNQTSMYLCASSLTLASYNEQFFGPGTRLTVL.

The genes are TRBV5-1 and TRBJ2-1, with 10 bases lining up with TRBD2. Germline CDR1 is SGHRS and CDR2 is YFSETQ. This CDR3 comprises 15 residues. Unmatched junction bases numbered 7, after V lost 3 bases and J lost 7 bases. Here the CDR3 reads CASSSLAGGGNEQFF. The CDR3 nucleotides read TGCGCCAGCAGCTCCTTAGCGGGAGGCGGGAATGAGCAGTTCTTC.

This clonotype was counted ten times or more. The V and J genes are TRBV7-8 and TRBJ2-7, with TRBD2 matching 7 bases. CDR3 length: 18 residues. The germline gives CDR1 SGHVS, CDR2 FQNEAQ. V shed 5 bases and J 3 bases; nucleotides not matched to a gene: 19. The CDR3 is CASSPDQVFRDYDYEQYF. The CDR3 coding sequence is TGTGCCAGCAGCCCGGATCAAGTCTTCAGGGACTACGACTACGAGCAGTACTTC.

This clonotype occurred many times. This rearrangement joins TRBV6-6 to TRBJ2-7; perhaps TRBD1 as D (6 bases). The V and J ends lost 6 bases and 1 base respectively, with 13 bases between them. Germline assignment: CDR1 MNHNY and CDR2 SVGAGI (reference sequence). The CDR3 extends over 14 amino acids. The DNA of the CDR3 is TGTGCCAGCAGGGCCGGGACAAAATCCTACGAGCAGTACTTC. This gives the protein CASRAGTKSYEQYF.

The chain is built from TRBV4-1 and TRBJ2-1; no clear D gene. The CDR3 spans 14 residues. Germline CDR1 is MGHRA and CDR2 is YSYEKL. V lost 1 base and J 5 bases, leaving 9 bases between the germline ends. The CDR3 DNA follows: TGCGCCAGCAGCCAAGGACCGGCTAACAATGAGCAGTTCTTC. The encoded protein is CASSQGPANNEQFF.